This TCR beta chain was sequenced in a study of T cells in narcolepsy. This clone was detected a few times. The antigen remains undetermined. Trimming shortened V by 5 bases and J by 0 bases, and 8 bases separated the two germline ends. In germline, CDR1 is SGHAT, CDR2 FQDESV (reference sequence). The CDR3 totals 14 residues. TCRdb's table, derived via immunoSEQ multiplex PCR, lists solely in-frame clones and lacks some. The sample carries around 30,000 clones, around 78% recorded once. Whole-study findings and limits: HCRT-specific and TRIB2-specific autoreactive clonotypes appeared among same-patient CSF and blood CD4+ clonotypes. Some memory CD4+ repertoires had no autoreactive clone sequences. Blood of same and different patients, but not healthy controls, reportedly held recurring autoreactive clonotypes.

This TCR derives from a human donor with narcolepsy. The specimen sequenced was CD45RA- memory CD4+ T cells from PBMCs. The rearrangement links TRBV11-1 to TRBJ1-3; D ambiguous. For the CDR3, the DNA is TGTGCCAGCAGCCATGCGACCTCTGGAAACACCATATATTTT. Translating it yields CASSHATSGNTIYF.